The clone carrying this T cell receptor beta chain was counted a single time. CDR3 length equals 16 residues. Germline CDR1 and CDR2: SGHRS and YFSETQ. Unmatched junction bases numbered 9, after V lost 0 bases and J lost 6 bases. This record comes from a study of T cell responses to AZD1222 COVID-19 vaccine. Study in general: Pooled together were second doses at about 4 or about 12 weeks.

TCRdb keeps only in-frame clones here, not all; method: immunoSEQ multiplex PCR. Of more than 95,000 clones listed, about nine tenths are singletons. The genes are TRBV5-1 and TRBJ2-1; 7 positions match TRBD2. This sample comprised peripheral blood, obtained on day 0 of AZD1222 vaccination. The receptor comes from an adult in good health. The CDR3 DNA reads as TGCGCCAGCAGCTTGGGCGGGAGAGGCACCCCCAATGAGCAGTTCTTC. This sequence encodes CASSLGGRGTPNEQFF.